These 21 T cell receptor beta chains came from one sample sequenced in a study of T-cell reconstitution after alpha-beta-depleted transplantation in children (TCRdb year 2016). Library preparation was by PCR. TCRdb lists the instrument as Illumina HiSeq 2500. To normalize quantification of the TCRbeta repertoire, the TCR libraries were built with molecular barcoding that relied on unique molecular identifiers. TCRdb trimmed the raw reads at Q25, called clones with MiXCR and kept productive beta chains. Each entry is one CDR3 protein sequence, shown with its most common DNA and genes. Present in this sample are roughly 240,000 distinct CDR3 sequences, roughly 7.7% of which were seen just once. Approximately 6% of the sample belongs to the ten largest clones. The intended sense of this specimen's treatment or condition label: allogeneic hematopoietic cell transplantation with graft depleted of TCRalphabeta T cells and CD19 B cells.

The sequences come from PBMCs, mostly from graft donor cells, collected 180 days after TCRalphabeta/CD19-depleted stem cell transplant. Receptor source: a male patient under 18 who had a stem cell transplant for acute lymphoblastic leukemia, so the T cells may come from the graft donor.

This clonotype has a count of ten or more. CDR3 protein: CASTSSGRAPDTQYF. CDR3 nucleotides: TGTGCCAGCACCTCTAGCGGGAGGGCCCCAGATACGCAGTATTTT. The rearrangement uses TRBV12-3 or TRBV12-4 and TRBJ2-3, with 12 bases matching TRBD2. The CDR3 runs 15 residues. The V segment lost 7 bases and the J segment 4 bases; nucleotides outside the gene matches: 6.

A remark on this clonotype: This may stem from a read error, because a much larger clone lies one nucleotide away. J is TRBJ2-7 and V is TRBV14, with a tentative D call TRBD2 (6 bases). The CDR3 consists of 14 residues. Germline V gives CDR1 SGHDN, CDR2 FVKESK. For the CDR3, the DNA is TGTGCCACCTCGTCTGGGACTTTCTCCTGCGAGCAGTACTTC. Residues: CATSSGTFSCEQYF.

This clonotype was seen ten or more times. This chain uses TRBV6-1 with TRBJ1-6; TRBD1 is a possible D gene (6 bases). The V and J ends lost 6 bases and 8 bases respectively, with 11 bases between them. The CDR3 consists of 13 residues. From germline, CDR1 is MNHNS and CDR2 SASEGT. Here the CDR3 DNA reads TGTGCCAGCAGCCTCAGGGGCTATTCACCCCTCCACTTT. It specifies CASSLRGYSPLHF.

This clonotype appeared many times. The chain recombines TRBV5-1 with TRBJ1-5; D may be TRBD1 (5 bases). The germline V gene has CDR1 SGHRS and CDR2 YFSETQ. The CDR3 is 17 residues long. V lost 7 bases and J 1 base, leaving 21 bases between the germline ends. CDR3 residues: CASALQGRARSNQPQHF. CDR3 nucleotides: TGCGCCAGCGCCCTCCAGGGCAGGGCTAGAAGCAATCAGCCCCAGCATTTT.

This clonotype was observed many times. The rearrangement joins TRBV20-1 to TRBJ2-2; TRBD2 matches 8 bases. Germline loops: CDR1 DFQATT, CDR2 SNEGSKA (reference sequence). The ends lost 6 bases at V and 1 base at J; junction bases unmatched: 7. The CDR3 spans 15 residues. The DNA of the CDR3 is TGCAGTGCCAACTCGGGGACTAGGAACACCGGGGAGCTGTTTTTT. It codes for CSANSGTRNTGELFF.

At least ten counts were recorded for this clonotype. The chain has TRBV5-1 and TRBJ2-1, with 12 bases lining up with TRBD1. The CDR3 is 16 amino acids. Unmatched junction bases numbered 7, after V lost 2 bases and J lost 7 bases. Germline V gene data show CDR1 as SGHRS and CDR2 as YFSETQ. The CDR3 loop is CASSLRDRGLRNEQFF. For the CDR3, the DNA is TGCGCCAGCAGCTTAAGGGACAGGGGGCTACGAAATGAGCAGTTCTTC.

Notes on this clonotype: A read error is possible here, since a much larger clone lies one base away. Lacking the conserved final phenylalanine or tryptophan, this CDR3 likely reflects a read error. The chain joins TRBV6-6 to TRBJ1-1, with D uncertain. The V end lost 4 bases, the J end lost 10 bases, and 10 bases lay between the germline ends. This CDR3 region has 11 residues. The V gene's germline CDR1 is MNHNY and CDR2 SVGAGI (reference sequence). The CDR3: CASSWLLGAFY. The CDR3 region has the DNA TGTGCCAGCAGTTGGCTCCTCGGAGCTTTCTAT.

This clonotype occurred once. V is TRBV12-3 or TRBV12-4 and J is TRBJ2-1, with D possibly matching TRBD1 (5 bases). The CDR3 consists of 17 residues. Trimming pared 10 bases from V and 0 bases from J, leaving 22 bases between. The CDR3 bases are TGTGCCATCACCCTGCCAGGGCCCCTGAGCTCCTACAATGAGCAGTTCTTC. This gives the protein CAITLPGPLSSYNEQFF.

This clonotype was counted at least ten times. V usage is TRBV14 and J usage is TRBJ2-5, with no clear D. The CDR3 consists of 13 residues. V was shortened by 1 base and J by 5 bases, with 8 bases between the two germline ends. The germline gives CDR1 SGHDN, CDR2 FVKESK. CDR3 sequence: CASSQVRRETQYF. Written as DNA, the CDR3 is TGTGCCAGCAGCCAAGTGAGACGGGAGACCCAGTACTTC.

This clonotype was recorded many times. This chain connects TRBV14 to TRBJ2-2; D perhaps matches TRBD2 (5 bases). V was trimmed by 0 bases and J by 4 bases, leaving 9 bases between them. CDR1 is SGHDN and CDR2 is FVKESK in the germline V gene. This CDR3 spans 15 amino acids. Here the CDR3 reads CASSQDYGVTGELFF. CDR3 coding DNA: TGTGCCAGCAGCCAAGATTACGGGGTCACCGGGGAGCTGTTTTTT.

This clonotype was recorded at least ten times. This chain connects TRBV6-2 or TRBV6-3 to TRBJ2-7; D is undetermined. CDR3 length equals 13 residues. Germline values: CDR1 MNHEY, CDR2 SVGEGT. The ends were cut back, 0 bases at V and 7 bases at J, with 10 bases in the middle. This CDR3 reads CASSYSRIREQYF. The CDR3 DNA follows: TGTGCCAGCAGTTACTCGAGAATTCGGGAGCAGTACTTC.

This clonotype was counted many times. The chain has TRBV2 and TRBJ1-2; D gene uncertain. Trimming removed 7 bases from V and 3 bases from J, with 6 bases in between. This CDR3 spans 11 amino acids. Germline CDR1 and CDR2: SNHLY and FYNNEI. CDR3 sequence: CASNDYYGYTF. CDR3 coding DNA: TGTGCCAGCAACGACTACTATGGCTACACCTTC.

This clonotype was observed many times. The chain is built from TRBV3-1 and TRBJ2-7, with 14 bases that match TRBD2. There are 15 residues in the CDR3. Losses at the gene ends were 1 base for V and 7 bases for J; bases not matched to a gene: 3. Germline CDR1 LGHDT, CDR2 YNNKEL (reference sequence). The CDR3 nucleotides are TGTGCCAGCAGCCAAGGGACTAGCGGGAGGTGGGAGCAGTACTTC. This gives the protein CASSQGTSGRWEQYF.

This clonotype was found many times. The chain has TRBV7-2 and TRBJ2-7; TRBD1 or TRBD2 may be the D gene (5 bases each). The CDR3 has 14 amino acids. V was pared by 1 base and J by 6 bases, with 13 bases between. Per germline, CDR1 SGHTA and CDR2 FQGNSA. The CDR3 DNA sequence: TGTGCCAGCAGCTTAGTCCCTGGGACGGGCGAGCAGTACTTC. This sequence encodes CASSLVPGTGEQYF. Complete variable domain (other parts from reference TRBV7-2 and TRBJ2-7): GAGVSQSPSNKVTEKGKDVELRCDPISGHTALYWYRQSLGQGLEFLIYFQGNSAPDKSGLPSDRFSAERTGGSVSTLTIQRTQQEDSAVYLCASSLVPGTGEQYFGPGTRLTVT.

At least ten counts were recorded for this clonotype. CDR3 region: CASSPPSKAFF. CDR3 bases: TGTGCCAGCAGCCCCCCTTCTAAAGCTTTCTTT. The chain carries TRBV7-3 and TRBJ1-1; D gene uncertain. The CDR3 is 11 residues long. V shed 5 bases and J shed 9 bases, with 10 bases lying between them. Germline CDR1 and CDR2: SGHTA and FQGTGA.

This clonotype was seen ten or more times. V and J are TRBV27 and TRBJ2-1; 9 bases fit TRBD1. Trimming cost V 5 bases and J 4 bases; bases outside gene matches: 9. Per the germline V gene, CDR1 is MNHEY and CDR2 is SMNVEV (reference sequence). This CDR3 region has 16 residues. The DNA for the CDR3 is TGTGCCAGCAGTCCCCGGGACAGGGCGCCTTACAATGAGCAGTTCTTC. It specifies CASSPRDRAPYNEQFF.

This clonotype was seen many times. The rearrangement joins TRBV12-5 to TRBJ2-2, with no clear D. The CDR3 consists of 16 residues. V was pared by 1 base and J by 1 base, with 10 bases between. CDR1 and CDR2 from the germline V gene are LGHNT and FRNRAP. CDR3 nucleotides: TGTGCTAGTGGTTTGGACAGACCTCTGAACACCGGGGAGCTGTTTTTT. Translated, it gives CASGLDRPLNTGELFF.

The table lists this clonotype with many counts. The chain carries TRBV12-3 or TRBV12-4 and TRBJ2-2, with D unresolved. CDR3 size: 12 residues. The V gene lost 6 bases and the J gene lost 1 base, with 3 bases spanning the gap. CDR3 DNA sequence: TGTGCCAGCAGGATGAACACCGGGGAGCTGTTTTTT. As protein: CASRMNTGELFF.

This clonotype occurred many times. The V gene is TRBV7-2, the J gene TRBJ2-3, with D hard to call. This CDR3 is built from 14 residues. The V and J ends lost 5 bases and 0 bases respectively, with 9 bases between them. Germline lookup yields CDR1 SGHTA and CDR2 FQGNSA. Here the CDR3 reads CASSPYPSTDTQYF. The CDR3, as DNA: TGTGCCAGCAGCCCTTACCCTAGCACAGATACGCAGTATTTT.

This clonotype occurred many times. The rearrangement joins TRBV7-2 to TRBJ2-7, with 7 nucleotides matching TRBD1. Germline lookup yields CDR1 SGHTA and CDR2 FQGNSA. The J segment lost 1 base and the V segment lost 5 bases, leaving 5 bases of the junction unmatched. The CDR3 is 14 residues long. The CDR3 DNA is TGTGCCAGCAGCCCCCAGACAGGGTCCTACGAGCAGTACTTC. It yields the protein CASSPQTGSYEQYF.

This clonotype appeared many times. The genes are TRBV24-1 and TRBJ2-2; no definite D call. Germline CDR1 reads KGHDR; CDR2 reads SFDVKD. CDR3 length: 16 amino acids. With 0 bases removed from V and 3 bases from J, the gap between germline ends came to 10 bases. CDR3 protein: CATSDLRTIDTGELFF. The CDR3 coding sequence is TGTGCCACCAGTGATTTGAGGACCATTGACACCGGGGAGCTGTTTTTT.